This T cell receptor (beta chain) was identified in a study of T cell responses to AZD1222 COVID-19 vaccine. Trimming cost V 1 base and J 0 bases; bases outside gene matches: 2. CDR1 is LGHNA, CDR2 YNFKEQ, per germline. The CDR3 consists of 16 residues. The analysis combined second doses at about 4 or about 12 weeks. As for this clone: Its matching antigen is unknown.

Findings and caveats of the study: Repertoire collection took place solely once the T cell response had peaked. Seropositive status at baseline applied to only a handful of AZD1222 recipients. The donors showed a predominance of white British ancestry and of females, with possible underestimation of clonal diversity.

The table came from immunoSEQ multiplex PCR; TCRdb's copy has only in-frame clones and leaves some out. The data show about 120,000 clones, with roughly 93% seen just once and 1.1% held by the top ten. The rearrangement joins TRBV4-2 to TRBJ1-5; 8 bases map to TRBD1. Here the sequenced sample was peripheral blood, taken 28 days after the second AZD1222 dose. This receptor was obtained from an adult who received the AZD1222 COVID-19 vaccine. CDR3 sequence (DNA): TGTGCCAGCAGCCAAGGGACAGGGAATAGCAATCAGCCCCAGCATTTT. Its protein is CASSQGTGNSNQPQHF.